This is a list of T cell receptor beta chains from one sample in a study of T-cell memory formation after mild COVID-19. Via MiXCR, TCRdb re-called the 5' RACE reads, giving one row per CDR3 protein. This sample carries 550,000 to 600,000 distinct CDR3 sequences, 15% to 20% of them seen once, and the ten largest clones take about 7.5%. The sample comprised PBMCs or a T cell subset sorted from them (not recorded which). These receptors were taken from an adult woman who had mild COVID-19 (a few samples of this study predate the infection). Cell type and time point are not known. Both conserved end residues are part of each CDR3. Fields, in order: CDR3 DNA, CDR3 protein, clone size, D gene, V gene, J gene. The D gene is left open where the match is weak. Expanded clones are given a class, and other clones once, few, many or no size at all.

TGCAGCGTCCGGACAGGGTGGGGCACTGAAGCTTTCTTT	CSVRTGWGTEAFF	.	TRBD1	TRBV29-1	TRBJ1-1
TGTGCCAGCAGGCGGGGTCGCGACACCGGGGAGCTGTTTTTT	CASRRGRDTGELFF	.	.	TRBV6-6	TRBJ2-2
TGCGCCAGCAGCTTCACTACGAAGACTGAAGCTTTCTTT	CASSFTTKTEAFF	.	.	TRBV5-1	TRBJ1-1
TGTGCCAGCAGTTGGGGCGAGGACTTAGGAGCTGAAGCTTTCTTT	CASSWGEDLGAEAFF	.	.	TRBV27	TRBJ1-1
TGTGCCAGCAGCAAAGTATGGCAGGGGGCAGACTATGGCTACACCTTC	CASSKVWQGADYGYTF	few	.	TRBV21-1	TRBJ1-2
TGTGCCAGCAGTTCCAAGCGGGGGGGCAGGGACATTCAGTACTTC	CASSSKRGGRDIQYF	.	TRBD2	TRBV12-3/TRBV12-4	TRBJ2-4
TGTGCCAGCACCCCGGCCGGCAGGGCCAACTATGGCTACACCTTC	CASTPAGRANYGYTF	.	.	TRBV6-6	TRBJ1-2
TGCGCCAGCGGAACAGGGACGAACACCGGGGAGCTGTTTTTT	CASGTGTNTGELFF	.	.	TRBV5-1	TRBJ2-2
TGCGCCAGCAGCTTGGATAGAAGTTTCGTGAACACTGAAGCTTTCTTT	CASSLDRSFVNTEAFF	few	.	TRBV5-1	TRBJ1-1
TGTGCCAGCAGCAAAGCCAGGACAGGGCGACGCTCTGGGGCCAACGTCCTGACTTTC	CASSKARTGRRSGANVLTF	.	.	TRBV21-1	TRBJ2-6
TGTGCCAGCAGCTTACCTGGGGGCACCTTGATGAACACTGAAGCTTTCTTT	CASSLPGGTLMNTEAFF	.	.	TRBV5-6	TRBJ1-1
TGCAGTGCACAAACCCAGGGTGGCAACACTGAAGCTTTCTTT	CSAQTQGGNTEAFF	few	.	TRBV20-1	TRBJ1-1
TGCGCCAGCAGCTCCCGACTAGCGGAGCCCTACAATGAGCAGTTCTTC	CASSSRLAEPYNEQFF	.	TRBD2	TRBV5-1	TRBJ2-1
TGCGCCAGCAGCTTGGGAGAGGGAGACACTGAAGCTTTCTTT	CASSLGEGDTEAFF	.	.	TRBV5-1	TRBJ1-1
TGTGCCAGCCTTCCCCACCCGGTTCAGCCCCAGCATTTT	CASLPHPVQPQHF	few	.	TRBV9	TRBJ1-5
TGCGCCAGCAGCTTGGGGGGACAGGGAGGCACAGATACGCAGTATTTT	CASSLGGQGGTDTQYF	.	TRBD1	TRBV5-1	TRBJ2-3
TGTGCCAGCAGCGGGCGGCTAGTCGTCGGGGAGACCCAGTACTTC	CASSGRLVVGETQYF	.	.	TRBV7-2	TRBJ2-5
TGCGCCAGCAGCCCGCTCGAGGGGGGAGGGCCGCACGAGCAGTACTTC	CASSPLEGGGPHEQYF	.	.	TRBV5-1	TRBJ2-7
TGTGCCAGCAGCCCTGCCGGAAGGATCAGCCCCCAGCATTTT	CASSPAGRISPQHF	many	.	TRBV3-1	TRBJ1-5
TGTGCCAGCAGCTTAACGGCTAGCGGGAGAATTCCTTTTGGCTCAGATACGCAGTATTTT	CASSLTASGRIPFGSDTQYF	.	TRBD2	TRBV7-2	TRBJ2-3
TGTGCCAGCAGTTTTCATTCGGGACAGGGGGCACCTGAAGCTTTCTTT	CASSFHSGQGAPEAFF	few	TRBD1	TRBV12-3/TRBV12-4	TRBJ1-1
TGCGCCAGCAGTCGATCCCGGGAGTCTGGGACCTACAATGAGCAGTTCTTC	CASSRSRESGTYNEQFF	.	.	TRBV5-1	TRBJ2-1
TGTGCCAGCAGCGTAGATGGGATTAGCACAGATACGCAGTATTTT	CASSVDGISTDTQYF	.	.	TRBV9	TRBJ2-3
TGTGCCAGCAGCCTTCAGGGGGGCCAAGAGACCCAGTACTTC	CASSLQGGQETQYF	.	.	TRBV7-3	TRBJ2-5
TGTGCCTGGAGGGCCGGAGTACGCAATGAGCAGTTCTTC	CAWRAGVRNEQFF	few	.	TRBV30	TRBJ2-1
TGCGCCAGCAGCCAAGATCAAAATGGGCCCTCAGATGAGCAGTTCTTC	CASSQDQNGPSDEQFF	.	.	TRBV4-3	TRBJ2-1
TGTGCCAGCAGCTTAGTTCGGGCAGAAGAGACCCAGTACTTC	CASSLVRAEETQYF	.	.	TRBV7-9	TRBJ2-5
TGTGCCAGCAGTTTGAGGACTTCGAACACCGGGGAGCTGTTTTTT	CASSLRTSNTGELFF	.	.	TRBV12-3/TRBV12-4	TRBJ2-2
TGTGCCAGCTCACCCAGACAGGTAATGAACACTGAAGCTTTCTTT	CASSPRQVMNTEAFF	.	.	TRBV18	TRBJ1-1
TGTGCCAGCAGCTTAGCCCCCGCGGGAGCGGGAGAAGAGACCCAGTACTTC	CASSLAPAGAGEETQYF	many	TRBD2	TRBV7-2	TRBJ2-5
TGTGCCAGCCGGTTAGGACGTACTAGCACAGATACGCAGTATTTT	CASRLGRTSTDTQYF	.	.	TRBV7-8	TRBJ2-3
TGTGCCAGCTGGGTTGGACAGGCCTACACTGAAGCTTTCTTT	CASWVGQAYTEAFF	few	TRBD1	TRBV2	TRBJ1-1
TGTGCCAGCCGACAGGTCCTGAACACTGAAGCTTTCTTT	CASRQVLNTEAFF	.	.	TRBV19	TRBJ1-1
TGTGCCAGCAGCTTGAGGCTGGGGGGCACCGGCTATGGCTACACCTTC	CASSLRLGGTGYGYTF	few	.	TRBV7-9	TRBJ1-2
TGCAGTGCTAGAGTCGCCAGGGGGCGGTTTTCAAATGAGCAGTTCTTC	CSARVARGRFSNEQFF	few	TRBD1	TRBV20-1	TRBJ2-1
TGTGCCAGCAGTCCCACCGACCCGGACGGGGACGAGCAGTACTTC	CASSPTDPDGDEQYF	few	.	TRBV6-5	TRBJ2-7
TGCGCCAGCAGCTTAGTAGGTGGGGACCCCGAGCAGTACTTC	CASSLVGGDPEQYF	few	.	TRBV5-1	TRBJ2-7
TGTGCCTGGAGTGTACGCTTCGAGCAGTTCTTC	CAWSVRFEQFF	.	.	TRBV30	TRBJ2-1
TGTGCCAGCAGCATAAGCACTGAAGCTTTCTTT	CASSISTEAFF	many	.	TRBV12-3/TRBV12-4	TRBJ1-1
TGTGCCAGCAGCGGGGAGGGGAATGAGCAGTTCTTC	CASSGEGNEQFF	.	TRBD2	TRBV9	TRBJ2-1
TGTGCCAGCAGCTGGGGGACGCTATACGAGCAGTACTTC	CASSWGTLYEQYF	.	.	TRBV5-5	TRBJ2-7
TGTGCCAGCAGTCCGCTGGACAGGGCGGTTTTCTTT	CASSPLDRAVFF	few	TRBD1	TRBV6-2/TRBV6-3	TRBJ1-1
TGCAGCGCAGGGGACCCCGGTAACTCCTACGAGCAGTACTTC	CSAGDPGNSYEQYF	few	.	TRBV29-1	TRBJ2-7